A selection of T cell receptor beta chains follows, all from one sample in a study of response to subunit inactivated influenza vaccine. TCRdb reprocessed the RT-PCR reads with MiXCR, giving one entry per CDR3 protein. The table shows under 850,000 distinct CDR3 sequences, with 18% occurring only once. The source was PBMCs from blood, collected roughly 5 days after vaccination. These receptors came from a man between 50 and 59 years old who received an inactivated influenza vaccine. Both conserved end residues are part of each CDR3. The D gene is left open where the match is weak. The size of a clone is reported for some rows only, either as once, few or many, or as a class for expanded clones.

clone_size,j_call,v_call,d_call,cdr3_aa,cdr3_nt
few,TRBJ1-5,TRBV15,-,CATSRDPGNQPQHF,TGTGCCACCAGCAGAGATCCGGGCAATCAGCCCCAGCATTTT
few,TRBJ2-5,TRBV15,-,CATSRVRQTQETQYF,TGTGCCACCAGCAGAGTCAGACAGACTCAAGAGACCCAGTACTTC
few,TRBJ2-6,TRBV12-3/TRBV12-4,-,CASTPRPGANVLTF,TGTGCCAGCACCCCGAGACCTGGGGCCAACGTCCTGACTTTC
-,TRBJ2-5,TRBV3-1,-,CASSPPGEQGQKTQYF,TGTGCCAGCAGCCCCCCGGGGGAACAGGGCCAGAAGACCCAGTACTTC
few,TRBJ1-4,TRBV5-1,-,CASSYGTDNEKLFF,TGCGCCAGCAGCTACGGGACGGATAATGAAAAACTGTTTTTT
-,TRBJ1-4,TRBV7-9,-,CAERAVGEKLFF,TGTGCCGAGCGGGCAGTTGGTGAAAAACTGTTTTTT
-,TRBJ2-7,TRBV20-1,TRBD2,CSARLAGVVYEQYF,TGCAGTGCTAGACTAGCGGGAGTAGTCTACGAGCAGTACTTC
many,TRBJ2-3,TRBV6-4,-,CASSDSTETDTQYF,TGTGCCAGCAGTGACTCGACGGAGACAGATACGCAGTATTTT
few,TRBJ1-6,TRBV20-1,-,CSVRAGGYSPLHF,TGCAGTGTCCGTGCGGGTGGCTATTCACCCCTCCACTTT
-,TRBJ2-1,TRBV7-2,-,CASSLEGIAYNEQFF,TGTGCCAGCAGCTTAGAGGGAATTGCCTACAATGAGCAGTTCTTC
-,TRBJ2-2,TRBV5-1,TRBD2,CASSLAGTSPTGELFF,TGCGCCAGCAGCTTGGCGGGGACTAGTCCCACCGGGGAGCTGTTTTTT
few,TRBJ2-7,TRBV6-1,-,CASSRPGQILYEQYF,TGTGCCAGCAGTCGACCCGGACAGATACTCTACGAGCAGTACTTC
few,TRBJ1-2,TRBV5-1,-,CASRQTTGPSNYGYTF,TGCGCCAGCAGACAAACGACAGGCCCATCTAACTATGGCTACACCTTC
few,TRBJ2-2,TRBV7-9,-,CASSLGLRTGELFF,TGTGCCAGCAGCCTGGGACTGCGTACCGGGGAGCTGTTTTTT
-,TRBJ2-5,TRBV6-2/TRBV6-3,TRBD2,CASSYGGTSGMGETQYF,TGTGCCAGCAGTTACGGCGGGACTAGCGGGATGGGAGAGACCCAGTACTTC
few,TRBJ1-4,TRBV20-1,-,CSARTVNEKLFF,TGCAGTGCTAGAACCGTGAATGAAAAACTGTTTTTT
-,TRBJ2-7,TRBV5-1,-,CASAKTVGSYEQYF,TGCGCCAGCGCCAAGACAGTGGGGTCCTACGAGCAGTACTTC
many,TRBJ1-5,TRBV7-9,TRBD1,CASSKTGDSNQPQHF,TGTGCCAGCAGCAAAACAGGGGATAGCAATCAGCCCCAGCATTTT
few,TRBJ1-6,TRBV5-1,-,CASSSRDFPSPLHF,TGCGCCAGCAGTTCCCGCGACTTCCCTTCACCCCTCCACTTT
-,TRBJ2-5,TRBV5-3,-,CARTLGGYQETQYF,TGTGCCAGAACCCTGGGGGGCTACCAAGAGACCCAGTACTTC
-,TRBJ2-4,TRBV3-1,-,CASSQPGLRVDIQYF,TGTGCCAGCAGCCAGCCGGGCCTAAGGGTAGACATTCAGTACTTC
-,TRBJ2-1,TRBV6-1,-,CASSPQPPGSRLNEQFF,TGTGCCAGCAGTCCCCAACCCCCCGGGAGTAGGTTAAATGAGCAGTTCTTC
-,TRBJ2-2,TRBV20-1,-,CSARSGALNTGELFF,TGCAGTGCTAGATCAGGGGCCCTGAACACCGGGGAGCTGTTTTTT
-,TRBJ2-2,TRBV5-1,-,CASSGPNTGELFF,TGCGCCAGCAGCGGCCCGAACACCGGGGAGCTGTTTTTT
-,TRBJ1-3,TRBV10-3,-,CAITGGFGNTIYF,TGTGCCATCACCGGGGGCTTTGGAAACACCATATATTTT
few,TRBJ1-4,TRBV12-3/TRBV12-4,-,CASGGDEKLFF,TGTGCCAGCGGTGGTGATGAAAAACTGTTTTTT
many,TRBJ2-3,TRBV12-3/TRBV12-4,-,CASSLRGRSGTDTQYF,TGTGCCAGCAGTTTGAGGGGGAGGAGCGGTACAGATACGCAGTATTTT
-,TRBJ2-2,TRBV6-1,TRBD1,CASISGQANTGELFF,TGTGCCAGCATCTCAGGACAGGCGAACACCGGGGAGCTGTTTTTT
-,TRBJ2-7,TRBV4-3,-,CASSQYRESEQYF,TGCGCCAGCAGCCAATACAGGGAGAGCGAGCAGTACTTC
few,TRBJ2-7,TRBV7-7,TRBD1,CASSSGTGRQEQYF,TGTGCTAGCAGCTCTGGGACAGGCCGTCAAGAGCAGTACTTC
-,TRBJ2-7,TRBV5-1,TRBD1,CASSPPPGQGPYEQYF,TGCGCCAGCAGCCCACCTCCCGGACAGGGACCCTACGAGCAGTACTTC
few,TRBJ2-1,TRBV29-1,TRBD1,CSASGTGSRDEQFF,TGCAGCGCTTCCGGGACAGGGTCTCGCGATGAGCAGTTCTTC
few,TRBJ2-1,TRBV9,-,CASSVEGGGEQFF,TGTGCCAGCAGCGTAGAAGGGGGGGGTGAGCAGTTCTTC
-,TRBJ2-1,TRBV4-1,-,CASSQRVFGGDSYNEQFF,TGCGCCAGCAGCCAACGGGTCTTCGGGGGTGATTCCTACAATGAGCAGTTCTTC
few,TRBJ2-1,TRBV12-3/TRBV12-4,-,CASSPPLQSGNEQFF,TGTGCCAGCAGTCCCCCCTTGCAGTCTGGCAATGAGCAGTTCTTC
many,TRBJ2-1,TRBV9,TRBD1,CASSVAFTRDRVRYNEQFF,TGTGCCAGCAGCGTAGCCTTCACTCGGGACAGGGTGCGCTACAATGAGCAGTTCTTC
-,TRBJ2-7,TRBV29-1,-,CSVFGGGQGAEQYF,TGCAGCGTCTTCGGGGGGGGACAGGGTGCCGAGCAGTACTTC
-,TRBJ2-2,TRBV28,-,CASSWTALGELFF,TGTGCCAGCAGCTGGACAGCCCTCGGGGAGCTGTTTTTT
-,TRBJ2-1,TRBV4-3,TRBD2,CASSAGLVAYNEQFF,TGCGCCAGCAGCGCGGGACTAGTTGCCTACAATGAGCAGTTCTTC
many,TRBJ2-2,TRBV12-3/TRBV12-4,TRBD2,CASSLGTSGRTGELFF,TGTGCCAGCAGTTTGGGGACTAGCGGGCGGACCGGGGAGCTGTTTTTT
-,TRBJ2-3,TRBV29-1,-,CSVEDLSDTQYF,TGCAGCGTTGAAGATCTATCAGATACGCAGTATTTT
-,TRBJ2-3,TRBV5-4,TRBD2,CASSLPSGNNRDTQYF,TGTGCCAGCAGCTTGCCTAGCGGGAACAATAGAGATACGCAGTATTTT
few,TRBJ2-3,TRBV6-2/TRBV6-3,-,CASSFSSSTDTQYF,TGTGCCAGCAGTTTTAGCAGTAGCACAGATACGCAGTATTTT
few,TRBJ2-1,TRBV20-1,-,CSAIMTWGNSYNEQFF,TGCAGTGCTATCATGACTTGGGGTAACTCCTACAATGAGCAGTTCTTC
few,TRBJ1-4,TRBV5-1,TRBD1,CASSFIGTANEKLFF,TGCGCCAGCAGCTTTATCGGGACAGCTAATGAAAAACTGTTTTTT
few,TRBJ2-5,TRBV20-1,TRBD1,CSAFQQGWRETQYF,TGCAGTGCTTTCCAACAGGGGTGGCGGGAGACCCAGTACTTC
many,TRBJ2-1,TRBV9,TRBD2,CASSFGTSGRNEQFF,TGTGCCAGCAGCTTCGGGACTAGCGGGAGAAATGAGCAGTTCTTC
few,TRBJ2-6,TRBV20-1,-,CSASPQDGANVLTF,TGCAGTGCTAGTCCCCAGGACGGGGCCAACGTCCTGACTTTC